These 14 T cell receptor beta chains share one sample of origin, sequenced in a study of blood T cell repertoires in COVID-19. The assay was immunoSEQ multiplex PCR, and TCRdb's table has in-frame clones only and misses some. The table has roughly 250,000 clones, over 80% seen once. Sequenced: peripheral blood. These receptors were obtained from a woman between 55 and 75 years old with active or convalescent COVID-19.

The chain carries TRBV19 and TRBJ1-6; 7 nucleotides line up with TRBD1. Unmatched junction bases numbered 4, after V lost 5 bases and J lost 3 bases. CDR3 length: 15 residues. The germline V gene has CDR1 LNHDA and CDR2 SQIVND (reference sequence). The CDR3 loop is CASSETGDYNSPLHF. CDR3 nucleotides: TGTGCCAGTAGTGAAACAGGGGACTATAATTCACCCCTCCACTTT.

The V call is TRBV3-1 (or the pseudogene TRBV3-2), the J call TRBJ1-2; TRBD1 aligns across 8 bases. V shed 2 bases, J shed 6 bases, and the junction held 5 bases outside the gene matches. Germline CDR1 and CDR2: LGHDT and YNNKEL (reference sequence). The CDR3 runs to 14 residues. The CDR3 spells CASSQLQGEDGYTF. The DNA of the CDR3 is TGTGCCAGCAGCCAATTACAGGGGGAGGATGGCTACACCTTC.

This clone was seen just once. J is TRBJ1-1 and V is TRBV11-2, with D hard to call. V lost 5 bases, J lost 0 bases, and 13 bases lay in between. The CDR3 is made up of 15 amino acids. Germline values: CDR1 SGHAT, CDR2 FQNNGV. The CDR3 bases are TGTGCCAGCAGCACCCGAAGAGACATGAACACTGAAGCTTTCTTT. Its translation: CASSTRRDMNTEAFF.

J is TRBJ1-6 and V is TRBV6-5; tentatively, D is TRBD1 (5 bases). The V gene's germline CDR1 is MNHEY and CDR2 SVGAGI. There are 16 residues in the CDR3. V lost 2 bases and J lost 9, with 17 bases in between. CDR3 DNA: TGTGCCAGCAGTTACGGACGGGCAGGGCCTAGTTCACCCCTCCACTTT. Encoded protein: CASSYGRAGPSSPLHF.

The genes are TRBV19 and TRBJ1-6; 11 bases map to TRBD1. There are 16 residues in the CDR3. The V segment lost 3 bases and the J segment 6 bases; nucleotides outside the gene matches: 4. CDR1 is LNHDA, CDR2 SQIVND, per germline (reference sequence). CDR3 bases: TGTGCCAGTAGTATGGGACAGGGGGACTTTAATTCACCCCTCCACTTT. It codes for CASSMGQGDFNSPLHF.

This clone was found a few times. The CDR3 here is CASGTGVLREQYV. The CDR3 region has the DNA TGTGCCAGCGGCACAGGGGTTCTCCGCGAGCAGTACGTC. The rearrangement uses TRBV27 and TRBJ2-7, with 7 bases matching TRBD1. Germline V CDR1 and CDR2: MNHEY, SMNVEV (reference sequence). With 8 bases clipped from V and 6 bases from J, the junction kept 10 bases outside the gene matches. The CDR3 length is 13 residues.

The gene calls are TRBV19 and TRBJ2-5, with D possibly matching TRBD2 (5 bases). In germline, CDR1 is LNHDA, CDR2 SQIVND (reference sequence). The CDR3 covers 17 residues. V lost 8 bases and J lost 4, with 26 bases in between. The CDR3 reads CASPSHRGSRGAETQYF. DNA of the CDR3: TGTGCCAGTCCCTCCCACCGGGGTAGCCGAGGCGCAGAGACCCAGTACTTC.

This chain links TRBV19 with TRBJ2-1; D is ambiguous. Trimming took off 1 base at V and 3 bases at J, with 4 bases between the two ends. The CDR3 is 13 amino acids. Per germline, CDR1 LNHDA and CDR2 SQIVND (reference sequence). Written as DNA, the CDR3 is TGTGCCAGTAGTATAGCCCACTACAATGAGCAGTTCTTC. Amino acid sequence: CASSIAHYNEQFF.

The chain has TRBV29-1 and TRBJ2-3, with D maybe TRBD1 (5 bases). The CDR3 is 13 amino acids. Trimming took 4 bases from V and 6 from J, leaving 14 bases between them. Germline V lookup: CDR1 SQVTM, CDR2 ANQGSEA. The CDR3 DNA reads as TGCAGCGTTGTGGGGCTAGGTGGTGATACGCAGTATTTT. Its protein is CSVVGLGGDTQYF.

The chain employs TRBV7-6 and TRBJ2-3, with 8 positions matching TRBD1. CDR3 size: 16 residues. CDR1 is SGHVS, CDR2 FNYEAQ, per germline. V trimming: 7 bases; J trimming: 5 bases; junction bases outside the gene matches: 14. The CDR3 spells CASNPRGRGRLDTQYF. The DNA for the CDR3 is TGTGCCAGCAACCCTAGGGGCAGGGGGCGCTTAGATACGCAGTATTTT.

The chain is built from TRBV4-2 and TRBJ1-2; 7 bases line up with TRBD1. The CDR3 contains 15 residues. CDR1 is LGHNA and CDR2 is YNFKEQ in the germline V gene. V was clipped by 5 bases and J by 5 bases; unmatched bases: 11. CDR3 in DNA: TGTGCCAGCAGCTCTTTTGACAGGGCGGAGTATGGCTACACCTTC. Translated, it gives CASSSFDRAEYGYTF.

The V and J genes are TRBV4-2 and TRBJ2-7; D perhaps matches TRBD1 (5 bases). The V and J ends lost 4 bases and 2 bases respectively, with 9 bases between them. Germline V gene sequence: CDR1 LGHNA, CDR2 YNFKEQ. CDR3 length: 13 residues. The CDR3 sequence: CASSPDKPYEQYF. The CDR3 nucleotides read TGTGCCAGCAGCCCGGACAAACCCTACGAGCAGTACTTC.

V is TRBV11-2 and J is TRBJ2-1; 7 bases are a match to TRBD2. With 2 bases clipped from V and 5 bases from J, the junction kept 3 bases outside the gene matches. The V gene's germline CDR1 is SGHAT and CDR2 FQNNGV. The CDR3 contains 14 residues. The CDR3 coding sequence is TGTGCCAGCAGCTTAAGCGGGGTGAACAATGAGCAGTTCTTC. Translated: CASSLSGVNNEQFF. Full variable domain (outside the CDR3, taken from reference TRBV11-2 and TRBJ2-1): EAGVAQSPRYKIIEKRQSVAFWCNPISGHATLYWYQQILGQGPKLLIQFQNNGVVDDSQLPKDRFSAERLKGVDSTLKIQPAKLEDSAVYLCASSLSGVNNEQFFGPGTRLTVL.

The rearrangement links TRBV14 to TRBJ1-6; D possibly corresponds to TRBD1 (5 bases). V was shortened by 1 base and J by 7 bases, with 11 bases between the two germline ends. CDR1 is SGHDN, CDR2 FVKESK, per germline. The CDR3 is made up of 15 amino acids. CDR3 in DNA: TGTGCCAGCAGCCAAGGGCTCGCAGGGAATTCACCCCTCCACTTT. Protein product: CASSQGLAGNSPLHF.